The 7 T cell receptor beta chains presented below share a single source sample, sequenced in a study of early T cells in non-severe SARS-CoV-2 infection. TCRdb used MiXCR to reprocess the 5' RACE reads, holding one entry per CDR3 protein. The data contain more than 60,000 distinct CDR3 sequences, roughly 12% of them singletons. Specimen: whole blood, collected at baseline. The receptors come from an adult who was a healthcare worker with PCR-confirmed SARS-CoV-2 infection or an uninfected control (not recorded which).

This clonotype appeared many times. The chain carries TRBV20-1 and TRBJ1-2, with TRBD1 matching over 7 bases. The J segment lost 7 bases and the V segment lost 6 bases, leaving 5 bases of the junction unmatched. The CDR3 extends over 11 amino acids. Germline V gives CDR1 DFQATT, CDR2 SNEGSKA (reference sequence). The CDR3 nucleotides are TGCAGTGCCCTGAAGGGGGCTGGCTACACCTTC. Translating gives CSALKGAGYTF.

This clonotype was seen ten or more times. CDR3 nucleotides: TGTGCCAGCAGCTTGGGACCTCTTAATTCACCCCTCCACTTT. This translates into CASSLGPLNSPLHF. The V and J genes are TRBV7-2 and TRBJ1-6; possibly TRBD1 for D (5 bases). V gave up 3 bases and J gave up 6 bases, with 9 bases separating them. The germline gives CDR1 SGHTA, CDR2 FQGNSA. CDR3 length: 14 residues.

This clonotype was counted many times. J is TRBJ2-5 and V is TRBV5-1; tentatively, D is TRBD2 (6 bases). The length of the CDR3 is 15 residues. Germline V gene lookup returns CDR1 SGHRS and CDR2 YFSETQ. V was pared by 4 bases and J by 7 bases, with 20 bases between. CDR3 in amino acids: CASSPLGGREATQYF. As DNA, the CDR3 is TGCGCCAGCAGCCCCCTGGGAGGCAGGGAGGCGACCCAGTACTTC.

The rearrangement links TRBV18 to TRBJ1-5; tentatively, D is TRBD1 (5 bases). Per the germline V gene, CDR1 is KGHSH and CDR2 is LQKENI. The CDR3 contains 17 residues. Trimming left V 0 bases short and J 1 base short, with 13 bases between. Written as DNA, the CDR3 is TGTGCCAGCTCACCACCTGGGGCAGTTTTAAGCAATCAGCCCCAGCATTTT. This gives the protein CASSPPGAVLSNQPQHF.

This clonotype has just a few counts. The chain combines TRBV29-1 with TRBJ2-3; D remains unclear. Trimming took off 4 bases at V and 2 bases at J, with 10 bases between the two ends. Looked up from germline, CDR1 is SQVTM and CDR2 is ANQGSEA. The CDR3 is 13 amino acids. CDR3 coding DNA: TGCAGCGTTGTCGGCAGGAACACAGATACGCAGTATTTT. This sequence encodes CSVVGRNTDTQYF.

This clonotype was seen only a few times. CDR3 loop: CASSSAGGGETQYF. CDR3 coding DNA: TGTGCCAGCAGCTCTGCGGGGGGCGGTGAGACCCAGTACTTC. This chain joins TRBV5-4 and TRBJ2-5; 8 bases are a match to TRBD2. From germline, CDR1 is SGHNT and CDR2 YYREEE (reference sequence). J was trimmed by 5 bases and V by 3 bases; bases with no gene match: 6. CDR3 length: 14 amino acids.

This clonotype was seen ten or more times. The V call is TRBV28, the J call TRBJ2-1; 7 bases match TRBD2. The germline V gene encodes CDR1 MDHEN and CDR2 SYDVKM. The CDR3 has 15 amino acids. The V segment lost 2 bases and the J segment 6 bases; nucleotides outside the gene matches: 7. The CDR3 DNA sequence: TGTGCCAGCAGTTTACTGGCTAGCGGATTCAATGAGCAGTTCTTC. Its protein product is CASSLLASGFNEQFF.